These 11 T cell receptor beta chains came from one sample sequenced in a study of molecular identifiers for immune sequencing clone quantification. TCRdb processed the PCR reads anew with MiXCR; each CDR3 protein has one entry. This sample yields more than 550,000 distinct CDR3 sequences, of which about 25% are seen a single time; 0.78% belongs to the top ten. Source material: naive CD8+ T cells from blood, with Jurkat cell RNA spiked in. Indicated subset: FACS-sorted CD8+CD4-CCR7+CD45RA+ naive T cells. These receptors were collected from a human donor in good health. Some libraries in this study had Jurkat cell RNA spiked in.

The chain couples TRBV7-9 to TRBJ2-1, with 10 bases identical to TRBD1. This CDR3 spans 14 amino acids. After removal of 5 bases from V and 6 bases from J, the junction contained 4 bases not matched to a gene. Germline CDR1 SEHNR, CDR2 FQNEAQ (reference sequence). The CDR3 DNA sequence: TGTGCCAGCAGCGTAGGGACAGGGGTCAATGAGCAGTTCTTC. Its protein product is CASSVGTGVNEQFF.

On this clonotype: The germline gene is not matched at one end of the junction; a read error may be the cause. J is TRBJ1-1 and V is TRBV4-3; tentative D call: TRBD1 (5 bases). This CDR3 is 13 amino acids long. The germline CDR1 and CDR2 sequences are LGHNA and YSLEER. The chain's CDR3 is CASGQGFTTEAFF. For the CDR3, the DNA is TGCGCCAGCGGCCAGGGCTTTACCACTGAGGCTTTCTTT.

This clonotype has a single count. A much larger clone differs by one base, so this may be a read error. The conserved closing phenylalanine or tryptophan is absent in this CDR3, likely reflecting a read error. In DNA form, the CDR3 reads TGTGCCAGCAGCTACGGGGCGGGAGGGATCGAGACCCAGTACTTG. It yields the protein CASSYGAGGIETQYL. The rearrangement links TRBV7-2 to TRBJ2-5; 9 nucleotides agree with TRBD2. Germline loops: CDR1 SGHTA, CDR2 FQGNSA. The V and J ends lost 4 bases and 5 bases, in that order; junction bases with no gene match: 8. The CDR3 runs 15 residues.

This clonotype was recorded many times. The chain carries TRBV27 and TRBJ2-2; D is unresolved. This CDR3 comprises 15 residues. V was cut by 1 base and J by 0 bases, with 6 bases left in between. Germline V lookup: CDR1 MNHEY, CDR2 SMNVEV (reference sequence). CDR3 nucleotides: TGTGCCAGCAGTTTATTCGAACCGAACACCGGGGAGCTGTTTTTT. Protein sequence: CASSLFEPNTGELFF.

Only a few counts were recorded for this clonotype. The rearrangement uses TRBV28 and TRBJ1-5, with 9 bases lining up with TRBD1. After removal of 5 bases from V and 2 bases from J, the junction contained 13 bases not matched to a gene. The CDR3 is 18 amino acids. Germline CDR1 and CDR2: MDHEN and SYDVKM. CDR3 DNA: TGTGCCAGCAGTGACCCAAGGACAGGGGAGAAGGGCAATCAGCCCCAGCATTTT. Protein product: CASSDPRTGEKGNQPQHF.

J is TRBJ1-1 and V is TRBV6-5; D may be TRBD1 (5 bases). The germline gives CDR1 MNHEY, CDR2 SVGAGI. V lost 6 bases and J 6 bases, leaving 17 bases between the germline ends. This CDR3 spans 14 amino acids. CDR3 in DNA: TGTGCCAGCAGCTACACGGACACCTACGCTGAAGCTTTCTTT. Protein sequence: CASSYTDTYAEAFF.

The chain uses TRBV30 and TRBJ2-7; 7 nucleotides agree with TRBD1. The germline V gene has CDR1 GTSNPN and CDR2 SVGIG (reference sequence). The CDR3 has 16 amino acids. Losses at the gene ends were 2 bases for V and 3 bases for J; bases not matched to a gene: 13. CDR3 sequence: CAWSPPDTGAIYEQYF. CDR3 DNA sequence: TGTGCCTGGAGTCCTCCAGACACAGGGGCAATCTACGAGCAGTACTTC.

For this clonotype: A much larger clone lies a single base off, so this may be a read error. Because it lacks the conserved phenylalanine or tryptophan at the end, this CDR3 is likely a read error. This sequence joins TRBV27 and TRBJ1-1, with unresolved D. Trimming shortened V by 8 bases and J by 2 bases, and 18 bases separated the two germline ends. The germline gives CDR1 MNHEY, CDR2 SMNVEV (reference sequence). CDR3 length equals 15 residues. The CDR3 sequence: CASLNHGDINTEAFL. The CDR3 nucleotides read TGTGCCAGCCTCAACCATGGAGACATTAACACTGAAGCTTTCCTT.

This chain connects TRBV20-1 to TRBJ2-1; D not resolved. Per germline, CDR1 DFQATT and CDR2 SNEGSKA (reference sequence). Trimming took 2 bases from V and 9 from J, leaving 11 bases between them. This CDR3 is built from 12 residues. The CDR3: CSARNVWGEQFF. In nucleotides, the CDR3 is TGCAGTGCTAGAAATGTATGGGGTGAGCAGTTCTTC.

For this clonotype: One junction end disagrees with the germline gene, perhaps due to a read error. This chain connects TRBV7-6 to TRBJ2-2; 8 nucleotides align to TRBD2. This CDR3 has 15 amino acids. From germline, CDR1 is SGHVS and CDR2 FNYEAQ. The CDR3 DNA reads as TGTACCAGCAGCTTAGTCGGGGGGGAGACCGGGGAGCTGTTTTTT. Its translation: CTSSLVGGETGELFF.

This rearrangement joins TRBV9 to TRBJ1-4; possibly TRBD1 for D (6 bases). The germline gives CDR1 SGDLS, CDR2 YYNGEE. This CDR3 contains 15 residues. Trimming removed 2 bases from V and 0 bases from J, with 8 bases in between. The CDR3 nucleotides read TGTGCCAGCAGCGTGGGGGCCACAACTAATGAAAAACTGTTTTTT. The encoded protein is CASSVGATTNEKLFF.